This entry features one T cell receptor beta chain sequence. It has no known antigen specificity. There are no base qualities to consult, and no much larger clone falls within one base. Sample time point, as interpreted from the label and publication: week 47, end of study. Every vaccine dose consisted of 300 ug of a 20-mer mutant IDH1 peptide in Montanide, administered subcutaneously together with topical imiquimod. Across visits V03 through V10, patients got a total of eight vaccinations, given in weeks 1, 3, 5, 7, 11, 15, 19 and 23. All donors had newly diagnosed IDH1-mutant astrocytomas of WHO grade 3 or 4 that showed loss of nuclear ATRX. The samples were drawn from NOA16, a multicentre, single-arm, open-label phase I trial in Germany that tested a mutant IDH1 peptide vaccine in humans for the first time. The DNeasy Blood and Tissue Kit was used to extract genomic DNA from EDTA blood for TCRB sequencing.

The sample is drawn from a study of a mutant IDH1 vaccine in newly diagnosed glioma (TCRdb year 2021). About the investigation overall: Vaccination began 4-6 weeks after radiotherapy alone, or alongside temozolomide cycles in the chemotherapy-containing groups. Visit V12 was the week-35 safety follow-up and visit V13 was the week-47 end of study. For exploratory analyses, longitudinal TCRB deep sequencing was carried out in about two dozen treated patients wherever samples were available. Of the 32 patients who were treated, approximately 60% were male and roughly 38% were female, and the mean age was roughly 40 years. Before enrollment, patients had received standard therapy of radiotherapy alone, temozolomide alone, or radiochemotherapy with temozolomide; most received the combination. Peripheral blood was collected at six visits: V03 (baseline), V05, V07, V10, V12 and V13. What the research found in general, with its limitations: Across multiple MHC alleles, vaccine-induced immune responses were seen in more than 90% of patients. The authors noted that analyses of patient blood samples could not be reproduced because of sample limitations. Availability determined which PBMC samples were chosen for TCRB deep sequencing. Pseudoprogression appeared unrelated to alterations in the top peripheral T cell clonotypes detected by TCRB sequencing.

CDR1 MNHEY and CDR2 SMNVEV are derived from the germline V gene (reference sequence). Germline trimming amounts to 6 bases on V and 2 bases on J, with 4 as the count of junction bases outside the gene matches. From the cysteine through the phenylalanine, the CDR3 covers 14 amino acids. The sequence is cut down to CDR3 DNA, 42 bases in frame from base 1. The method was the immunoSEQ multiplex PCR assay. Rearranged TCR beta chain sequences were amplified with the hsTCRB Kit following the manufacturer's protocol. An Illumina MiSeq was used to sequence the TCRB libraries. The original methods were these. The kit vendor's proprietary platform handled demultiplexing, trimming and gene mapping. TCRdb took this table from immuneACCESS and kept in-frame rearrangements with V and J called. Such tables lack part of the clones; where checked against another copy, unresolved V genes explain under half of the gap, and the rest is unexplained. V and J calls and clone size are those listed in that table; D and trimming were worked out from the DNA. This sample has under 40,000 clones in its table, and more than 65% of those were observed once. About 30% of the sample goes to the ten largest clones.

Material: PBMCs, obtained from a glioma patient whose treatment included an IDH1 peptide vaccine. The TCR comes from a man younger than 45 with glioma. The chain employs TRBV27 and TRBJ2-7; 10 central nucleotides agree with TRBD1. At the DNA level, the sequence is TGTGCCAGCAGCTTGGGACAGGGGCCCTACGAGCAGTACTTC. Translated, this gives CASSLGQGPYEQYF.